This T cell receptor beta chain is from a study of blood T cell repertoires in COVID-19. Study-level information: Samples representing acute and convalescent COVID-19 were sourced from the United States, Italy and Spain.

The repertoire was sequenced with immunoSEQ multiplex PCR; TCRdb's copy has only in-frame clones and lacks some. The sample consists of about 180,000 clones, roughly 86% of them appearing once. Trimming stripped 4 bases from V and 0 bases from J, with 11 bases between. From germline, CDR1 is SGHRS and CDR2 YFSETQ. This CDR3 is 15 amino acids long. Sequenced: peripheral blood. This TCR derives from a woman in her twenties or thirties with active or convalescent COVID-19. The chain couples TRBV5-1 to TRBJ2-1; a weak D match, TRBD2 (6 bases). CDR3 in amino acids: CASSQLGSSYNEQFF. The CDR3 DNA reads as TGCGCCAGCAGCCAACTCGGGAGCTCCTACAATGAGCAGTTCTTC.